This TCR beta chain was captured by sequencing in a study of blood T cells in healthy people across ages. Overall study: Through template switching, about one barcoded beta molecule was captured per two T cells, as measured in model experiments. Findings of the study overall: Comparison with aged donors showed that long-lived donors had more naive CD4+ cells and higher diversity. What prevented conclusive comparison of naive and antigen-experienced cells was that PBMCs were unsorted.

In the case of this clonotype: No antigen is known for it.

Primed by a sample-barcoded 5' primer and a J-beta primer mix, a second PCR proceeded for about 6 to 12 cycles. The study obtained at least 3 million CDR3-containing paired-end reads from every sample. In TCRdb, the 5' RACE reads were re-called with MiXCR into one record per CDR3 protein. The profile shows over a million distinct CDR3 sequences, roughly 45% of them singletons. Trimming pared 9 bases from V and 2 bases from J, leaving 7 bases between. This CDR3 comprises 11 residues. Germline V CDR1 and CDR2: ENHRY, SYGVKD. The TCR originated in an older woman in good health. V is TRBV10-3 and J is TRBJ2-5; D ambiguous. Sequencing was carried out using blood. CDR3 in DNA: TGTGCCATGGGAAATCAAGAGACCCAGTACTTC. This codes for CAMGNQETQYF.